This entry is about one T cell receptor (beta chain). The antigen is unknown. From germline, CDR1 is ENHRY and CDR2 SYGVKD. The CDR3 covers 13 residues. No DNA is recorded. The data belong to a study of synovial regulatory T cells in juvenile arthritis. As for the study in general: A few patients were therapy-naive; more than five received methotrexate alone.

General study points: CDR3 overlap with synovial Tregs was higher for iaTregs than other blood Tregs.

Data came from immunoSEQ multiplex PCR; TCRdb stores just in-frame clones and leaves some out. In total, the table holds 7,500 to 10,000 clones. The chain employs TRBV10-3 and TRBJ2-3; the D call of TRBD1 rests on TCRdb alone, since no DNA is present to check it. The specimen sequenced was Treg cells from blood. Stated subset: remaining (HLA-DR-negative) circulating blood Treg cells. The sequence came from a donor aged 2-30 years with juvenile idiopathic arthritis. CDR3 residues: CAISGDRTDTQYF.